This T cell receptor beta chain was recovered during a study of shared T cell receptors in the human thymus. This clone was counted a few times. CDR3 size: 16 residues. The trim removed 5 bases at V and 8 bases at J, leaving 12 bases unmatched. The V gene's germline CDR1 is LNHNV and CDR2 YYDKDF (reference sequence). The protocol was immunoSEQ multiplex PCR, while the TCRdb copy is restricted to in-frame clones and leaves out a portion. This sample yields tens of thousands of clones, of which about 96% are seen a single time; around 0.033% belongs to the top ten. Sequencing was carried out using thymocytes. This TCR derives from a human donor. V gene TRBV15 combines with J gene TRBJ2-5; 12 nucleotides line up with TRBD2. CDR3 in amino acids: CATSRTRPSGGGTQYF. The DNA of the CDR3 is TGTGCCACCAGCCGGACACGGCCTAGCGGGGGGGGTACCCAGTACTTC.